This T cell receptor (beta chain) was profiled in a study of cytomegalovirus exposure and HLA in healthy donors. The CDR3 contains 14 residues. The V end was cut by 0 bases, the J end by 5 bases, with 9 bases between. Germline V gene sequence: CDR1 SGHVS, CDR2 FQNEAQ. The primer mix had 60 Vbeta and 13 Jbeta primers. Sequencing used immunoSEQ multiplex PCR; TCRdb keeps in-frame clones, though not all of them. The sample includes 150,000 to 200,000 clones, around 77% of them seen just once. This TCR derives from a female donor in good health and CMV-seronegative. The sequencing input was PBMCs. The chain has TRBV7-8 and TRBJ2-3, with D possibly being TRBD2 (7 bases). The CDR3 DNA follows: TGTGCCAGCAGCTTAGCGGGGGGGCAAGATACGCAGTATTTT. It specifies CASSLAGGQDTQYF.